This T cell receptor beta chain was recorded in a study of regulatory T cells in long-lasting Graves disease. Per germline, CDR1 SNHLY and CDR2 FYNNEI. The CDR3 has 15 amino acids. The V end lost 0 bases, the J end lost 3 bases, and 12 bases lay between the germline ends. To make TCR beta libraries, researchers used iRepertoire HTBI primers and Arm-PCR of CDR3 regions. MiXCR, run by TCRdb on the multiplex PCR reads, gives a single entry per CDR3 protein. Among more than 350,000 distinct CDR3 sequences listed, 15% were seen once. This clonotype was seen ten or more times. Sample time point: newly diagnosed GD, antithyroid drugs for less than 3 months. PBMC-extracted RNA yielded the TCR library. The same data also contributed to another study, on T cells in Graves' hyperthyroidism and ophthalmopathy. That source adds: In the first-round RT-PCR of the TCR CDR3, the HTBI primer set was used. Blood also held most thyroid clonotypes expanded beyond 0.001.

This rearrangement joins TRBV2 to TRBJ2-7; no clear D gene. Specimen: peripheral blood mononuclear cells (PBMCs), collected at new diagnosis, from a patient treated with antithyroid drugs. The sequence came from a woman in her twenties or thirties with Graves disease. The CDR3 DNA reads as TGTGCCAGCAGTGAAGCCTTGGGTAATGTCTACGAGCAGTACTTC. Residues: CASSEALGNVYEQYF.